This T cell receptor beta chain was captured in a study of T cell responses to AZD1222 COVID-19 vaccine. About the study: Pooling of second doses given at about 4 or about 12 weeks was done.

Regarding the study as a whole: Spike-specific TCR breadth and depth went up after people got two AZD1222 doses. Repertoire sampling occurred only after the peak T cell response. Seropositive status at baseline applied to only 5 or 6 AZD1222 recipients.

The CDR3 is 13 residues long. Germline CDR1 SGHRS, CDR2 YFSETQ. V lost 7 bases and J lost 1; bases outside the gene matches: 4. In the case of this clone: What it binds is not known. The sample has other DNA sequences that encode this CDR3 too.

The table came from immunoSEQ multiplex PCR; TCRdb's copy has only in-frame clones and leaves some out. Counted here are 84,000 or so clones, 75% to 90% occurring once; the ten biggest clones make up 31%. The source was peripheral blood, collected on day 0 of AZD1222 vaccination. The TCR originated in an adult in good health. The genes are TRBV5-1 and TRBJ2-7; TRBD1 aligns across 8 bases. In DNA, the CDR3 is TGCGCCAGCGGGACAGGCGTATCCTACGAGCAGTACTTC. This gives the protein CASGTGVSYEQYF.